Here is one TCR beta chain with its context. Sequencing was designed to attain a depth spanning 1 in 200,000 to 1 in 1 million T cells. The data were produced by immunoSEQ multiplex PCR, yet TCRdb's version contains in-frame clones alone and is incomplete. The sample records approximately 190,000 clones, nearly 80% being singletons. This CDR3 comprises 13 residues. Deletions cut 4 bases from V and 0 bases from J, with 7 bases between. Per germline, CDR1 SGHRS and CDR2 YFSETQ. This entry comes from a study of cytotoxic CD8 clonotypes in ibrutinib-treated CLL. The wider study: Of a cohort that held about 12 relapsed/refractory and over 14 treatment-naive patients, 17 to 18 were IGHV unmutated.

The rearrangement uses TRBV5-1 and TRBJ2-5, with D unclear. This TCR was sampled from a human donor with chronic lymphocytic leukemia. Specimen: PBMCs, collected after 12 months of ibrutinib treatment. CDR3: CASSPVDQETQYF. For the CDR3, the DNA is TGCGCCAGCAGCCCGGTCGACCAAGAGACCCAGTACTTC.